This TCR beta chain stems from a study of control samples from healthy donors and cancer patients. Germline-derived CDR1 and CDR2 are SGHTA and FQGNSA. The length of the CDR3 is 16 residues. V gave up 1 base and J gave up 2 bases, with 13 bases separating them. Sequenced by immunoSEQ multiplex PCR; TCRdb stores in-frame clones only, minus some. This sample has 100,000 to 150,000 clones, with about nine tenths found just once. Sequenced input: blood. The TCR comes from a man aged 35-49 years in good health. The chain recombines TRBV7-2 with TRBJ2-3; D assignment may be TRBD1 or TRBD2 (6 bases each). The CDR3 region is CASSLGGAYVTDTQYF. The DNA for the CDR3 is TGTGCCAGCAGCTTAGGGGGGGCCTACGTCACAGATACGCAGTATTTT.